The 8 T cell receptor beta chains in this list originate from one sample, sequenced in a study of follicular helper T cells after annual influenza vaccination. The time point is: 2013-2014 season, 7 days after vaccination. Sequenced by immunoSEQ multiplex PCR; TCRdb stores in-frame clones only, minus some. Seen here are 8,500 to 10,000 clones, more than 65% observed once, and the top ten hold 0.45% to 0.65%. The specimen was CXCR5- memory CD4+ T cells sorted from blood, collected 7 days after influenza vaccination. The origin of the receptors is an adult who received the influenza vaccine.

The V call is TRBV5-4, the J call TRBJ2-3; perhaps TRBD2 as D (6 bases). V gave up 5 bases and J gave up 6 bases, with 16 bases separating them. CDR3 length: 14 residues. CDR1 is SGHNT and CDR2 is YYREEE in the germline V gene (reference sequence). CDR3 sequence (DNA): TGTGCCAGCAGTCCCGGGGGAAGAGCGGATACGCAGTATTTT. Residues: CASSPGGRADTQYF.

The sample holds a few counts of this clone. CDR3 region: CASSLWGDGATNEKLFF. CDR3 coding DNA: TGTGCCAGCAGCTTGTGGGGAGACGGGGCAACTAATGAAAAACTGTTTTTT. The rearrangement links TRBV5-6 to TRBJ1-4, with D uncertain. The V gene lost 1 base and the J gene lost 0 bases, with 13 bases spanning the gap. Germline CDR1 SGHDT, CDR2 YYEEEE. The CDR3 spans 17 residues.

The chain has TRBV2 and TRBJ2-1; 7 positions match TRBD1. CDR1 SNHLY and CDR2 FYNNEI come from the germline V gene. V trimming: 4 bases; J trimming: 8 bases; junction bases outside the gene matches: 5. The CDR3 runs to 13 residues. The CDR3 DNA reads as TGTGCCAGCAGTGTACAGGGGACGGATGAGCAGTTCTTC. Translating it yields CASSVQGTDEQFF.

Here the CDR3 reads CAISDRHNEQFF. CDR3 bases: TGTGCCATCAGTGACAGGCACAATGAGCAGTTCTTC. The V call is TRBV10-3, the J call TRBJ2-1; D remains ambiguous. Deletions cut 3 bases from V and 5 bases from J, with 5 bases between. CDR1 ENHRY and CDR2 SYGVKD come from the germline V gene. This CDR3 spans 12 amino acids.

This chain uses TRBV28 with TRBJ2-7; TRBD2 is a possible D gene (5 bases). V dropped 2 bases and J dropped 6 bases, with 11 bases sitting between them. Germline V CDR1 and CDR2: MDHEN, SYDVKM. This CDR3 has 13 amino acids. As DNA, the CDR3 is TGTGCCAGCAGTTTAGCGGGTTGGGGCGAGCAGTACTTC. Residues: CASSLAGWGEQYF. The whole variable domain, remainder taken from reference TRBV28 and TRBJ2-7, is DVKVTQSSRYLVKRTGEKVFLECVQDMDHENMFWYRQDPGLGLRLIYFSYDVKMKEKGDIPEGYSVSREKKERFSLILESASTNQTSMYLCASSLAGWGEQYFGPGTRLTVT.

The V call is TRBV18, the J call TRBJ1-4; perhaps TRBD1 as D (6 bases). The germline V gene encodes CDR1 KGHSH and CDR2 LQKENI. This CDR3 is built from 17 residues. Trimming shortened V by 2 bases and J by 0 bases, and 13 bases separated the two germline ends. The CDR3: CASSPVRQAATNEKLFF. As DNA, the CDR3 is TGTGCCAGCTCACCAGTGAGACAGGCCGCAACTAATGAAAAACTGTTTTTT.

The chain recombines TRBV27 with TRBJ1-5; D ambiguous. Trimming took 5 bases from V and 7 from J, leaving 21 bases between them. Germline values: CDR1 MNHEY, CDR2 SMNVEV (reference sequence). This CDR3 is built from 16 residues. The CDR3 DNA sequence: TGTGCCAGCAGTCATTATCGAATAGGAGTACGGCAGCCCCAGCATTTT. Amino acids: CASSHYRIGVRQPQHF.

This clone was picked up a small number of times. V is TRBV7-9 and J is TRBJ2-1; D call uncertain. CDR1 is SEHNR, CDR2 FQNEAQ, per germline (reference sequence). With 4 bases removed from V and 7 bases from J, the gap between germline ends came to 5 bases. This CDR3 contains 11 residues. CDR3 sequence reads: CASSSPNEQFF. The DNA for the CDR3 is TGTGCCAGCAGCTCGCCTAATGAGCAGTTCTTC.